This TCR beta chain was documented in a study of OX40 agonist ivuxolimab in advanced cancers. Sequencing used immunoSEQ multiplex PCR; TCRdb keeps in-frame clones, though not all of them. The table shows tens of thousands of clones, with 80% to 85% occurring only once. The CDR3 is 16 residues long. Germline CDR1 MDHEN, CDR2 SYDVKM. The V end was cut by 6 bases, the J end by 1 base, with 18 bases between. Sequencing was performed on CD4+ or CD8+ T cells sorted from blood, taken in a trial of the OX40 agonist ivuxolimab. The receptor was isolated from an adult with an advanced solid tumor such as melanoma, head and neck, liver or kidney cancer. V and J are TRBV28 and TRBJ1-1; D may be TRBD1 (6 bases). Written as DNA, the CDR3 is TGTGCCAGCAGCCCGCGGGAGGGGGGCCGGAACACTGAAGCTTTCTTT. Its translation is CASSPREGGRNTEAFF.